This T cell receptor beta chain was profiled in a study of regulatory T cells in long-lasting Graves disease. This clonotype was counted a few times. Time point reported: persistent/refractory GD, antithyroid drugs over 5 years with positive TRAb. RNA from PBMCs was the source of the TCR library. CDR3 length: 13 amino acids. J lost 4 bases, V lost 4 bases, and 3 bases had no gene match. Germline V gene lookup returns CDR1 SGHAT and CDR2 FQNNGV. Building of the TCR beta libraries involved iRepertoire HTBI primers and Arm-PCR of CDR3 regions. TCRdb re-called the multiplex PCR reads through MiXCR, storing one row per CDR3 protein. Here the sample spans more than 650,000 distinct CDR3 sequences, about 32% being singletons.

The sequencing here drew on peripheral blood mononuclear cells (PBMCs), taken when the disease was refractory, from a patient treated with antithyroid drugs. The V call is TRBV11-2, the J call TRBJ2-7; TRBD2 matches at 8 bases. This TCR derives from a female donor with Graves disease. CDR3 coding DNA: TGTGCCAGCAGCTCCACTAGCGGATACGAGCAGTACTTC. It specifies CASSSTSGYEQYF.